This T cell receptor (beta chain) was observed in a study of blood T cell repertoires in COVID-19. The overall study: The United States, Italy and Spain supplied acute and convalescent COVID-19 samples. Sample material is recorded as cDNA or gDNA derived from T cells, B-cell-depleted T cells, or PBMCs.

Study processing details: Researchers report that nucleated cell counts were estimated from reference gene primer amplification. Assay: immunoSEQ multiplex PCR; the TCRdb copy retains only in-frame clones and omits some. V, J and clone size are taken as reported in that table, and D and trimming were inferred from the DNA itself. The table records some 250,000 clones, more than 75% of them present only once. Seattle researchers signed up patients amid active infection and tracked them longitudinally. CDR3 length: 13 residues. Trimming removed 0 bases at V and 0 bases at J, with 3 bases between. CDR1 and CDR2 (germline): SGDLS, YYNGEE.

Sequenced input: peripheral blood. The chain employs TRBV9 and TRBJ1-2; no definite D call. The source of this sequence is a woman aged 60 to 75 with COVID-19, enrolled during active disease. The CDR3 coding sequence is TGTGCCAGCAGCGTAGACACTAACTATGGCTACACCTTC. Amino acid sequence: CASSVDTNYGYTF.